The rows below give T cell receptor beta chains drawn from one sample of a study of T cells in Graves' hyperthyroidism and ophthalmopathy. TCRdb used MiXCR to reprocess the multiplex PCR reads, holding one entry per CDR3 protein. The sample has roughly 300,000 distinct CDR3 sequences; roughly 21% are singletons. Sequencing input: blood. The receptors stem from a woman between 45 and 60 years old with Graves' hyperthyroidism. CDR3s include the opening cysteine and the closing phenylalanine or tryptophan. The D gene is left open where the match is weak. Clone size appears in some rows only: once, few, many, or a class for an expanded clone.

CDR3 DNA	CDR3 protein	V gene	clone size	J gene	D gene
TGTGCCAGCAGTTTTTCCCCCACCAGGGGTACGCAGTATTTT	CASSFSPTRGTQYF	TRBV12-3/TRBV12-4	many	TRBJ2-3	.
TGTGCCAGCAGCCCCCGGACAGCCTCTGGAAACACCATATATTTT	CASSPRTASGNTIYF	TRBV7-6	.	TRBJ1-3	.
TGTGCCAGCAGCTTGACAGGGGATATATCCGGGGAGCTGTTTTTT	CASSLTGDISGELFF	TRBV11-2	many	TRBJ2-2	TRBD1
TGTGCCAGCAGCTTAAACCCAGCGGAGAACACCGGGGAGCTGTTTTTT	CASSLNPAENTGELFF	TRBV11-1	medium-sized	TRBJ2-2	.
TGTGCCAGCAGCTTGGGACTACCCTCCTACGAGCAGTACTTC	CASSLGLPSYEQYF	TRBV11-1	many	TRBJ2-7	TRBD2
TGTGCCAGCAGAGAAAAGGGGGCTTGGGGCTACACCTTC	CASREKGAWGYTF	TRBV6-1	few	TRBJ1-2	TRBD1
TGCAGCGTGACAGGGGGTCTGTCCTCTGGAAACACCATATATTTT	CSVTGGLSSGNTIYF	TRBV29-1	.	TRBJ1-3	TRBD1
TGTGCCAGCAACCGGGGAGCTAATGAAAAACTGTTTTTT	CASNRGANEKLFF	TRBV6-1	.	TRBJ1-4	.
TGTGCCAGCGGATGGATACCTAGCAATCAGCCCCAGCATTTT	CASGWIPSNQPQHF	TRBV6-1	.	TRBJ1-5	.
TGTGCCAGCAGTGCCTCGGCCCCCGGGGAGCAGTACTTC	CASSASAPGEQYF	TRBV6-1	.	TRBJ2-7	.
TGTGCCAGCAGCTCTCCGGGACGGAGCAATCAGCCCCAGCATTTT	CASSSPGRSNQPQHF	TRBV7-8	many	TRBJ1-5	.
TGCGCCAGCAGCCGCCGTGGGGGGGAAAGCACAGATACGCAGTATTTT	CASSRRGGESTDTQYF	TRBV5-1	many	TRBJ2-3	TRBD2
TGTGCCAGCAGCCCGGGAGGCGTGAGGATCGACACTGAAGCTTTCTTT	CASSPGGVRIDTEAFF	TRBV2	many	TRBJ1-1	.
TGCAGTGCAAGAGGGGGGACAGGGCCTAAGAGCGGGAGAGCCAATGAGCAGTTCTTC	CSARGGTGPKSGRANEQFF	TRBV20-1	.	TRBJ2-1	.
TGTGCCAGCAGCTTAGCGGGGCGGGGTAGCACAGATACGCAGTATTTT	CASSLAGRGSTDTQYF	TRBV7-8	few	TRBJ2-3	.
TGCAGTGCTAGAGATGAAGGGGGTTCCGACAATGAGCAGTTCTTC	CSARDEGGSDNEQFF	TRBV20-1	.	TRBJ2-1	.
TGTGCCAGCAGTTTAGGGGGAGTGAGCAATTCACCCCTCCACTTT	CASSLGGVSNSPLHF	TRBV27	few	TRBJ1-6	.
TGTGCCAGCAGTTCATACATCCACTACGAGCAGTACTTC	CASSSYIHYEQYF	TRBV27	many	TRBJ2-7	.
TGCAGTGCTGCCTCGGGGGTCAGGGTTTCGCGGGAGTCCTACAATGAGCAGTTCTTC	CSAASGVRVSRESYNEQFF	TRBV20-1	many	TRBJ2-1	TRBD2
TGCGCCAGCAGCTTGGCCAGGATGAACACTGAAGCTTTCTTT	CASSLARMNTEAFF	TRBV5-1	many	TRBJ1-1	.
TGTGCCAGCAGCTTAGGGGCCAGTCTACGTGGCTATGGCTACACCTTC	CASSLGASLRGYGYTF	TRBV13	few	TRBJ1-2	.
TGTGCCAGCAGCCGAGGGCAGGGGGCGTATGGCTACACCTTC	CASSRGQGAYGYTF	TRBV7-2	few	TRBJ1-2	TRBD1
TGTGCCAGCAGCTTAGGTGCCGGAGGGCTAGCGGGAGTCTCAGATACGCAGTATTTT	CASSLGAGGLAGVSDTQYF	TRBV11-1	many	TRBJ2-3	TRBD2
TGTGCCAGCAGCTTATGGGGGCAGGGGACTGAAGCTTTCTTT	CASSLWGQGTEAFF	TRBV11-2	many	TRBJ1-1	.
TGTGCCAGCAGCCCCGCGGGAGGCCTCCAAGAGACCCAGTACTTC	CASSPAGGLQETQYF	TRBV3-1	.	TRBJ2-5	TRBD2
TGCAGTGCTAGAATAACGACAGATAATTCACCCCTCCACTTT	CSARITTDNSPLHF	TRBV20-1	.	TRBJ1-6	.
TGTGCCAGCAGTTTATGGGATCAGCCCCAGCATTTT	CASSLWDQPQHF	TRBV28	.	TRBJ1-5	.
TGTGCCAGCAGCTTAGTTGTTAGCGGGAGTGGGGAGCTGTTTTTT	CASSLVVSGSGELFF	TRBV11-2	.	TRBJ2-2	TRBD2
TGTGCCAGCAGTCTAGCGGGAGCCCCCTACGAGCAGTACTTC	CASSLAGAPYEQYF	TRBV28	many	TRBJ2-7	TRBD2
TGTGCCAGCAGTTACTCAGCGGGGACTTACGAGCAGTACTTC	CASSYSAGTYEQYF	TRBV6-6	few	TRBJ2-7	TRBD2
TGTGCCTTACAAGGGGGCCCCTACGAGCAGTACTTC	CALQGGPYEQYF	TRBV30	many	TRBJ2-7	TRBD1
TGTGCCAGCAGTTTTCAAAGGACTAGCGGATCCTACGAGCAGTACTTC	CASSFQRTSGSYEQYF	TRBV28	many	TRBJ2-7	TRBD2
TGTGCCAGCGGTAACGGACTTCTAGGCTCTGGGGCCAACGTCCTGACTTTC	CASGNGLLGSGANVLTF	TRBV7-6	.	TRBJ2-6	.
TGTGCCAGCAGCCCGGGACAGTATACCTACAATGAGCAGTTCTTC	CASSPGQYTYNEQFF	TRBV6-1	.	TRBJ2-1	TRBD1
TGTGCCAGCTCAACTAGCGGGGTAGAGACCCAGTACTTC	CASSTSGVETQYF	TRBV18	.	TRBJ2-5	TRBD2
TGTGCCAGCAGTTTAGGTAGTAGCGGGACCTCCTACAATGAGCAGTTCTTC	CASSLGSSGTSYNEQFF	TRBV12-3/TRBV12-4	many	TRBJ2-1	TRBD2
TGCAGTGCTAGTGCGGGCCTCCAAGCCAGCAATCAGCCCCAGCATTTT	CSASAGLQASNQPQHF	TRBV20-1	.	TRBJ1-5	.
TGTGCCAGCAGTGACTCTACTACTGGGGGGTTGGACTTC	CASSDSTTGGLDF	TRBV7-2	.	TRBJ2-5	.
TGTGCCAGTAGGCGGACAGGGGTAGTATATGGCTACACCTTC	CASRRTGVVYGYTF	TRBV19	.	TRBJ1-2	TRBD1
TGTGCCAGCAGCTCGCCGATGACTAGCGACGCGAACACCGGGGAGCTGTTTTTT	CASSSPMTSDANTGELFF	TRBV11-3	.	TRBJ2-2	TRBD2
TGTGCCAGCAGCTTAAGAAGCGGGAGGGCCATGGTTTACAATGAGCAGTTCTTC	CASSLRSGRAMVYNEQFF	TRBV7-9	.	TRBJ2-1	TRBD2
TGCGCCAGCAGCGGGACTGTAGAGACCCAGTACTTC	CASSGTVETQYF	TRBV10-2	.	TRBJ2-5	.